The TCR beta chain described here comes from a study of control samples from healthy donors and cancer patients. The CDR3 is 14 amino acids. Trimming removed 0 bases from V and 8 bases from J, with 14 bases in between. In germline, CDR1 is SGHRS, CDR2 YFSETQ. Data came from immunoSEQ multiplex PCR; TCRdb stores just in-frame clones and leaves some out. Of 170,000 or so clones listed, approximately 95% were seen once; the top ten hold roughly 1.5%. This rearrangement joins TRBV5-1 to TRBJ2-5; D call uncertain. This receptor was taken from a man aged 18 to 30 in good health. The sequenced sample consisted of blood. DNA of the CDR3: TGCGCCAGCAGCTTGGAGAGTCCACCGAGAACCCAGTACTTC. Amino acid sequence: CASSLESPPRTQYF.